This T cell receptor beta chain was found in a study of blood T cell repertoires in COVID-19. Clones were read by immunoSEQ multiplex PCR, and TCRdb kept only the in-frame ones, dropping some. The data show around 100,000 clones, with roughly 84% seen just once and roughly 1.9% held by the top ten. Germline V gene data show CDR1 as KGHSH and CDR2 as LQKENI. Trimming removed 3 bases from V and 3 bases from J; junction bases left unmatched: 9. This CDR3 has 16 residues. Material for sequencing was peripheral blood. The source of this sequence is a man in his 70s with active or convalescent COVID-19. This chain links TRBV18 with TRBJ2-7; 9 bases line up with TRBD2. The CDR3 nucleotides read TGTGCCAGCTCACCCGTAGCGGGGGACCTCAACTACGAGCAGTACTTC. This sequence encodes CASSPVAGDLNYEQYF.